What follows are 5 T cell receptor beta chains derived from one specimen sequenced in a study of beta chain features in type 1 diabetes (dated by TCRdb to 2016 to 2019). Study-wide conclusions, independent of this receptor: In all four CD4+ subsets, TCRB CDR3 length was moderately but significantly shorter in type 1 diabetes patients.

What these receptors recognize is not known. Preparation of the library involved the immunoSEQ multiplex PCR assay. The High Capacity cDNA Reverse Transcription Kit was used to reverse transcribe all of the isolated RNA, meaning that expressed TCRB transcripts were what got sequenced. This is the immuneACCESS table as TCRdb keeps it, with only in-frame sequences that have V and J called. A part of the clones is gone; compared with another copy, unresolved V genes explain less than half, and the rest is unexplained. The sample records about 47,000 clones, roughly 40% of which are singletons. Approximately 0.13% of the sample belongs to the ten largest clones. The specimen sequenced was stem cell memory CD4+ T cells from blood. What the cell subset or site label conveys for this sample: stem cell-like memory CD4+ T cells. The origin of the receptors is a man younger than 45 with type 1 diabetes.

This clone has a handful of counts. The V call is TRBV5-1, the J call TRBJ2-3, with D possibly being TRBD2 (5 bases). Germline CDR1 SGHRS, CDR2 YFSETQ. Trimming shortened V by 3 bases and J by 12 bases, and 14 bases separated the two germline ends. The length of the CDR3 is 12 residues. CDR3 nucleotides: TGCGCCAGCAGCTCGGACTCAGCCTCACAGTATTTT. It is translated as CASSSDSASQYF.

V is TRBV28 and J is TRBJ1-5; the D gene is possibly TRBD1 (6 bases). Germline V gene data show CDR1 as MDHEN and CDR2 as SYDVKM. The V end was cut by 11 bases, the J end by 4 bases, with 21 bases between. The CDR3 covers 15 residues. The CDR3 DNA reads as TGTGCCTCCCACAGAAGGGACAAACCTAATCAGCCCCAGCATTTT. Encoded protein: CASHRRDKPNQPQHF.

V and J are TRBV6-1 and TRBJ2-5; no clear D gene. The CDR3 is 11 residues long. Germline-derived CDR1 and CDR2 are MNHNS and SASEGT. V lost 5 bases and J lost 7, with 8 bases in between. CDR3 sequence reads: CASSPPGTQYF. CDR3 DNA sequence: TGTGCCAGCAGTCCCCCGGGGACCCAGTACTTC.

The V and J genes are TRBV19 and TRBJ1-5, with a possible D match to TRBD1 (6 bases). Trimming removed 7 bases from V and 5 bases from J, with 9 bases in between. The CDR3 consists of 12 residues. The germline CDR1 and CDR2 sequences are LNHDA and SQIVND (reference sequence). The chain's CDR3 is CASTQGYQPQHF. The CDR3 DNA reads as TGTGCCAGTACACAGGGTTATCAGCCCCAGCATTTT.

The chain employs TRBV28 and TRBJ2-7; 9 nucleotides align to TRBD1. From germline, CDR1 is MDHEN and CDR2 SYDVKM. V lost 6 bases, J lost 1 base, and 7 bases stayed unmatched. This CDR3 comprises 15 residues. The CDR3 sequence: CASRPTGTGSYEQYF. CDR3 nucleotide sequence: TGTGCCAGCAGGCCTACCGGGACAGGGTCCTACGAGCAGTACTTC.